This TCR beta chain was recorded in a study of cytomegalovirus exposure and HLA in healthy donors. About the research overall: From donors who were HLA-typed, an early data release held about 89 million unique TCRs. General study findings and limits: Being indistinguishable, some V segments were excluded, TRBV6-2 and TRBV6-3 among them. Reports credit the classifier with highly specific, highly sensitive diagnosis of cytomegalovirus status.

CDR3 length: 12 residues. Germline lookup yields CDR1 MNHEY and CDR2 SVGAGI. V lost 8 bases and J 0 bases, leaving 4 bases between the germline ends. There were likely unrecorded immune exposures, though donors were nominally healthy when sampled. Comment on this clone: The antigen is not known.

Use of 60 Vbeta and 13 Jbeta primers characterized the PCR. Clones were read by immunoSEQ multiplex PCR, and TCRdb kept only the in-frame ones, dropping some. This repertoire includes around 110,000 clones. This clonotype was sampled from a man between 25 and 39 years old in good health and CMV-seronegative. The V call is TRBV6-5, the J call TRBJ1-4; D ambiguous. The material sequenced was PBMCs. The CDR3 loop reads CASHPTNEKLFF. In DNA, the CDR3 is TGTGCCAGCCATCCAACTAATGAAAAACTGTTTTTT.